Reported below is one T cell receptor (beta chain). The V gene's germline CDR1 is SGDLS and CDR2 YYNGEE. CDR3 length: 15 amino acids. The V gene end was trimmed by 0 bases and the J gene end by 5 bases; junction bases not matched to a gene: 2. A single record per CDR3 protein comes from TCRdb applying MiXCR to the RT-PCR reads. The table lists roughly 880,000 distinct CDR3 sequences, 15% to 20% of them singletons. This entry comes from a study of patients and donors after allogeneic stem cell transplantation. The TCR sequence derives from a human donor who was either an allogeneic HSCT recipient or a stem cell or donor lymphocyte infusion donor (not recorded which). It is not recorded whose cells these are; they may come from a transplant donor. The V call is TRBV9, the J call TRBJ2-5; 12 bases are a match to TRBD2. The specimen sequenced was blood, either unsorted or a sorted T cell fraction (not recorded which). The CDR3 nucleotides read TGTGCCAGCAGCGTAGAGACTAGCGGGGGTGAGACCCAGTACTTC. Protein product: CASSVETSGGETQYF.